These 2 T cell receptor beta chains came from one sample sequenced in a study of cytomegalovirus exposure and HLA in healthy donors. The PCR ran on 60 Vbeta and 13 Jbeta primers. Using immunoSEQ multiplex PCR, the repertoire was profiled, and TCRdb retains in-frame clones only, with some absent. This sample has around 130,000 clones; roughly 82% occur once, and the top ten carry around 5.8%. Specimen: PBMCs. These receptor sequences come from a man aged 18-30 years in good health and CMV-seropositive.

The chain is built from TRBV7-8 and TRBJ2-5, with D possibly matching TRBD2 (5 bases). The CDR3 is 15 amino acids. The V gene lost 3 bases and the J gene lost 2 bases, with 13 bases spanning the gap. Germline V gene lookup returns CDR1 SGHVS and CDR2 FQNEAQ. This CDR3 reads CASSLWRTRQETQYF. In nucleotides, the CDR3 is TGTGCCAGCAGCTTGTGGAGGACCAGACAAGAGACCCAGTACTTC.

CDR3 bases: TGTGCCAGCAGTGAAACGACAGGGGGCTACGAGCAGTACTTC. It translates to CASSETTGGYEQYF. The V call is TRBV25-1, the J call TRBJ2-7; 9 nucleotides line up with TRBD1. From germline, CDR1 is MGHDK and CDR2 SYGVNS. The CDR3 covers 14 residues. V dropped 2 bases and J dropped 3; count of bases not matched to a gene: 2.